This T cell receptor (beta chain) was found in a study of T-cell memory formation after mild COVID-19. The overall study: Among the donors, TCR clusters were largely specific to each donor. Study-level points and caveats: Pre-infection memory held some responding clones, suggesting pre-existing cross-reactive T cells responded. Among CD4+ contracting clones, most were CM and EM, and CD8+ ones EMRA.

TCR alpha and TCR beta cDNA libraries carrying sample barcodes and UMIs were produced by 5'RACE using constant-segment primers. TCRdb re-analysed the 5' RACE reads in MiXCR, keeping a single row per CDR3 protein. The table has 450,000 to 650,000 distinct CDR3 sequences, roughly 18% seen once; the top ten hold around 11%. V was trimmed by 1 base and J by 6 bases, leaving 10 bases between them. Germline V gene sequence: CDR1 GTSNPN, CDR2 SVGIG (reference sequence). This CDR3 has 13 residues. Of note for this clonotype: What it binds is not known.

The origin of this receptor is an adult woman who had mild COVID-19 (a few samples of this study predate the infection). Cell type and time point are not known. What was sequenced was PBMCs or a T cell subset sorted from them (not recorded which). The chain is built from TRBV30 and TRBJ1-3, with D possibly TRBD1 on 6 matching bases. The CDR3 region has the DNA TGTGCCTGGAGTGGGGGGGCCGAAAACACCATATATTTT. This sequence encodes CAWSGGAENTIYF.